This T cell receptor beta chain was sequenced during a study of CD8 T cells in Susac syndrome. TCR beta sequencing was performed on blood CD8+ and CD4+ T cells. Random hexamers were used to reverse transcribe an amount of about 0.45 to 1 ug RNA. Each CDR3 protein is one row after TCRdb ran MiXCR on the immunoSEQ multiplex PCR reads. This sample carries about 140,000 distinct CDR3 sequences, just under 95% of them seen once, and the ten largest clones take under 0.2%. The V gene's germline CDR1 is SNHLY and CDR2 FYNNEI. There are 14 residues in the CDR3. V gave up 3 bases and J gave up 0 bases, with 6 bases separating them.

The material sequenced was CD8+ T cells from PBMCs. J is TRBJ2-4 and V is TRBV2; no firm D call. The clonotype comes from a human donor with Susac syndrome. CDR3 protein: CASSEKLAKNIQYF. CDR3 DNA sequence: TGTGCCAGCAGTGAGAAGCTAGCCAAAAACATTCAGTACTTC.